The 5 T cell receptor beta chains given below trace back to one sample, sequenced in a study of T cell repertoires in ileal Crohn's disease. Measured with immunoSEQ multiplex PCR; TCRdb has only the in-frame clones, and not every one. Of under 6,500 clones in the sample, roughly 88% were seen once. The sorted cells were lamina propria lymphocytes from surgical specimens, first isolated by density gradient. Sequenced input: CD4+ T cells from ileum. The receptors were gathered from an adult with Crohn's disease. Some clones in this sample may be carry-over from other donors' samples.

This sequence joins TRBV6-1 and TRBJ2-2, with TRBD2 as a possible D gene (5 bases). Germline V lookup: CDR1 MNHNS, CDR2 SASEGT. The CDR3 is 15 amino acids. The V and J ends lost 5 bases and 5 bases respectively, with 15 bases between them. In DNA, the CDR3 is TGTGCCAGCAGTTCCGGAGGTTTGTTTACCGGGGAGCTGTTTTTT. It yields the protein CASSSGGLFTGELFF.

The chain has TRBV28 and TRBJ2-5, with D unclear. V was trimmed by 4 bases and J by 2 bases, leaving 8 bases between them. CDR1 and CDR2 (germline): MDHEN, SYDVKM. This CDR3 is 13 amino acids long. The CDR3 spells CASSSWSQETQYF. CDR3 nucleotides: TGTGCCAGCAGTTCGTGGAGTCAAGAGACCCAGTACTTC.

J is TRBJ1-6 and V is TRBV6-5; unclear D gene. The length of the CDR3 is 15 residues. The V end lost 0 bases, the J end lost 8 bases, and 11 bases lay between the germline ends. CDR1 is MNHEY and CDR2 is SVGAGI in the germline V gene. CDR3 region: CASSYSIVADSPLHF. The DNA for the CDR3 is TGTGCCAGCAGTTACTCGATTGTCGCAGATTCACCCCTCCACTTT.

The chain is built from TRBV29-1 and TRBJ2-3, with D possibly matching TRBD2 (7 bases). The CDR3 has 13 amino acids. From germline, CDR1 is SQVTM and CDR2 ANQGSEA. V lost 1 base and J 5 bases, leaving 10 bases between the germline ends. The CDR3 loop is CSVEVGGGDTQYF. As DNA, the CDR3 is TGCAGCGTTGAAGTGGGAGGGGGAGATACGCAGTATTTT.

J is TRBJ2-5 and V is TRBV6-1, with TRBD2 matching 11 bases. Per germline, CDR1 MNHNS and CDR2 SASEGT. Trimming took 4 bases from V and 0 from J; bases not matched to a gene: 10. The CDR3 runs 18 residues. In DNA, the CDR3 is TGTGCCAGCAGTGGGGGGTTACTAGCGGGAGTCAACCAAGAGACCCAGTACTTC. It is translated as CASSGGLLAGVNQETQYF.